The text below deals with one T cell receptor beta chain. What it recognizes is unknown. This record belongs to a study of cytomegalovirus exposure and HLA in healthy donors. Study-wide results and caveats: In a later analysis, TCR association rates varied by HLA locus: DRB1 most, HLA-C fewest. Confirmation was obtained in vitro that three CMV-associated chains are specific for CMV antigens. Another analysis was done later, and it associated around 17,000 TCR beta sequences with HLA alleles at 0.05 false discovery rate.

Trimming removed 5 bases at V and 2 bases at J, with 16 bases between. Germline CDR1 MNHEY, CDR2 SMNVEV (reference sequence). CDR3 length: 16 residues. PCR used 60 Vbeta primers and 13 Jbeta primers. Assay used: immunoSEQ multiplex PCR; TCRdb lists only in-frame clones, some missing. The sample has fewer than 200,000 clones; around three quarters are singletons. The receptor was derived from a young woman in good health and CMV-seropositive. The sample taken for sequencing was PBMCs. This chain connects TRBV27 to TRBJ1-5; D uncertain. This CDR3 is CASSPDRPEGNQPQHF. CDR3 nucleotide sequence: TGTGCCAGCAGTCCCGACCGCCCCGAGGGCAATCAGCCCCAGCATTTT.